This T cell receptor beta chain was identified in a study of T cell responses to AZD1222 COVID-19 vaccine. Whole-study findings and limits: Seropositive at baseline were only six AZD1222 recipients. Targeting of unmutated variant regions was reportedly seen in nearly half of spike-specific TCRs.

The V end was cut by 4 bases, the J end by 3 bases, with 7 bases between. CDR3 length: 12 amino acids. The germline gives CDR1 MNHEY, CDR2 SVGEGT. Assay used: immunoSEQ multiplex PCR; TCRdb lists only in-frame clones, some missing. The table lists 150,000 to 200,000 clones, around 90% of them singletons. Analyses pooled second doses at about 4 or about 12 weeks. Of note for this clone: What it binds is not known.

The chain employs TRBV6-2 or TRBV6-3 and TRBJ2-7, with D uncertain. This clonotype was sampled from an adult who received the AZD1222 COVID-19 vaccine. Material: peripheral blood, obtained 28 days after the second AZD1222 dose. CDR3 in amino acids: CASSLAFYEQYF. CDR3 coding DNA: TGTGCCAGCAGTTTGGCCTTCTACGAGCAGTACTTC.